This TCR beta chain was identified in a study of cytomegalovirus exposure and HLA in healthy donors. Study-wide results and limits: Indistinguishability led to the exclusion of some V segments, TRBV6-2 and TRBV6-3 included.

The CDR3 is 17 residues long. The germline gives CDR1 LNHDA, CDR2 SQIVND (reference sequence). The V segment lost 1 base and the J segment 0 bases; nucleotides outside the gene matches: 4. PCR involved 60 Vbeta and 13 Jbeta primers. Assay: immunoSEQ multiplex PCR; the TCRdb copy retains only in-frame clones and omits some. The sample yields 140,000 to 150,000 clones, over 60% seen once. Of note for this clone: The antigen remains undetermined.

This chain links TRBV19 with TRBJ2-5; the match to TRBD1 covers 11 bases. This sequence originates from a man aged 35 to 55 in good health and CMV-seropositive. What was sequenced was PBMCs. Written as DNA, the CDR3 is TGTGCCAGTAGTATAGGGACAGGGGGCGAAGACCAAGAGACCCAGTACTTC. Its translation is CASSIGTGGEDQETQYF.